This TCR beta chain is from a study of blood T cell repertoires in COVID-19. As for the study in general: Researchers got acute and convalescent COVID-19 samples from the United States, Italy and Spain. Sample material is recorded as cDNA or gDNA derived from T cells, B-cell-depleted T cells, or PBMCs.

The method was immunoSEQ multiplex PCR; TCRdb's version includes in-frame clones alone and lacks a portion of them. The top ten hold around 1.2% of the sample, which has about 180,000 clones, about 88% seen once. Researchers sorted participants into cohorts using their self-reported clinical history. The source is a human donor with acute COVID-19. The donor label of this sample is uncertain. Sequencing was carried out using PBMCs or T cells enriched from blood (not recorded which).

In DNA form, the CDR3 reads TGTGCCTGGAGTAAGGCCAGGGTGAATTCACCCCTCCACTTT. This translates into CAWSKARVNSPLHF. V and J are TRBV30 and TRBJ1-6; a possible D gene is TRBD1 (5 bases). Deletions cut 2 bases from V and 7 bases from J, with 12 bases between. The CDR3 consists of 14 residues. The germline gives CDR1 GTSNPN, CDR2 SVGIG (reference sequence).